Ten or more counts support the clone carrying this T cell receptor beta chain. The antigen is undetermined. Fresh peripheral blood, more than 8 ml of it, supplied the PBMCs. Researchers amplified the TCR beta CDR3 regions from RNA transcripts. The HTBI primer set drove a first-round RT-PCR of the TCR CDR3. A single record per CDR3 protein comes from TCRdb applying MiXCR to the multiplex PCR reads. The table shows some 490,000 distinct CDR3 sequences, with 20% to 25% occurring only once. This CDR3 contains 15 residues. V dropped 1 base and J dropped 5 bases, with 15 bases sitting between them. Germline CDR1 and CDR2: SGHAT and FQNNGV. This entry comes from a study of T cells in Graves' hyperthyroidism and ophthalmopathy. Overall study findings and caveats: Most clonotypes expanded in the thyroid (above 0.001) were also present in blood.

The TCR comes from a woman in her sixties or seventies with Graves' ophthalmopathy. The rearrangement uses TRBV11-2 and TRBJ2-7; tentative D call: TRBD1 (5 bases). The sample taken for sequencing was blood. DNA of the CDR3: TGTGCCAGCAGCTTAGCAGCCAGGGTGGGCGACGAGCAGTACTTC. Its translation: CASSLAARVGDEQYF.